This T cell receptor beta chain was sequenced in a study of T-cell memory formation after mild COVID-19. Study in general: Among the donors, TCR clusters were largely specific to each donor.

Whole-study findings and limits: Clones that contracted from day 15 to 85 were balanced CD4/CD8, while later expanders leaned CD4+. Researchers found some responding clones in pre-infection memory, a sign that cross-reactive memory joined.

The table lists this clonotype with many counts. As yet, its antigen is unknown. Trimming removed 7 bases from V and 3 bases from J, with 4 bases in between. CDR3 length equals 11 residues. The germline V gene encodes CDR1 SGHTA and CDR2 FQGNSA. Constant-segment-primed 5'RACE gave TCR alpha and TCR beta cDNA libraries with sample barcodes and UMIs. Each CDR3 protein gets one entry after TCRdb re-called the 5' RACE reads with MiXCR. Of more than 250,000 distinct CDR3 sequences listed, about a sixth were seen once; the top ten hold approximately 23%. The sequenced material came from PBMCs or a T cell subset sorted from them (not recorded which). This clonotype was sampled from a young man who had mild COVID-19 (a few samples of this study predate the infection). Cell type and time point are not known. The J gene is TRBJ2-1, the V gene TRBV7-2; no reliable D call. The CDR3 sequence: CASTNYNEQFF. In DNA, the CDR3 is TGTGCCAGCACGAACTACAATGAGCAGTTCTTC. The full variable domain, with the rest looked up from reference TRBV7-2 and TRBJ2-1, is GAGVSQSPSNKVTEKGKDVELRCDPISGHTALYWYRQSLGQGLEFLIYFQGNSAPDKSGLPSDRFSAERTGGSVSTLTIQRTQQEDSAVYLCASTNYNEQFFGPGTRLTVL.